Below, 25 T cell receptor beta chains from the same sample are listed, as sequenced in a study of regulatory T cells in long-lasting Graves disease. Time point: newly diagnosed GD, antithyroid drugs for less than 3 months. Making the TCR library involved RNA that had been extracted from PBMCs. Building the TCR beta libraries relied on iRepertoire HTBI primers, and CDR3 regions underwent Arm-PCR. Each CDR3 protein is one row after TCRdb ran MiXCR on the multiplex PCR reads. This table holds 350,000 to 500,000 distinct CDR3 sequences, about 17% found once. The same sample was also used in a study of T cells in Graves' hyperthyroidism and ophthalmopathy.

The sample in question was peripheral blood mononuclear cells (PBMCs), obtained at new diagnosis, from a patient treated with antithyroid drugs. These receptors all stem from a woman between 25 and 40 years old with Graves disease.

In this sample, this clonotype turned up many times. The gene calls are TRBV28 and TRBJ1-5; TRBD1 matches at 7 bases. CDR1 and CDR2 (germline): MDHEN, SYDVKM. J lost 1 base, V lost 6 bases, and 3 bases had no gene match. CDR3 length equals 14 residues. The CDR3 protein is CASRQGQSNQPQHF. DNA of the CDR3: TGTGCCAGCAGACAGGGGCAGAGCAATCAGCCCCAGCATTTT.

This chain connects TRBV19 to TRBJ2-3; D unclear. Trimming took 6 bases from V and 2 from J, leaving 15 bases between them. Looked up from germline, CDR1 is LNHDA and CDR2 is SQIVND (reference sequence). This CDR3 contains 15 residues. CDR3 sequence reads: CASSNRPAHTDTQYF. CDR3 DNA: TGTGCCAGTAGCAACCGGCCGGCCCACACAGATACGCAGTATTTT.

At least ten counts were recorded for this clonotype. V usage is TRBV6-1 and J usage is TRBJ1-5, with D uncertain. The germline gives CDR1 MNHNS, CDR2 SASEGT. Trimming pared 0 bases from V and 5 bases from J, leaving 11 bases between. The CDR3 is made up of 15 amino acids. Here the CDR3 DNA reads TGTGCCAGCAGTGAAGCCCCCGGGTTGGATCAGCCCCAGCATTTT. Protein product: CASSEAPGLDQPQHF.

This clonotype occurred many times. The V and J genes are TRBV5-1 and TRBJ2-5; D gene ambiguous. The germline V gene encodes CDR1 SGHRS and CDR2 YFSETQ. The CDR3 is 13 amino acids. Between the trimmed V and J ends, which lost 4 bases and 10 bases, there was a span of 17 bases. The CDR3, as DNA: TGCGCCAGCAGCCCAACCTCAAGGTTTGACCAGTACTTC. It is translated as CASSPTSRFDQYF.

This clonotype has only a few counts. The rearrangement joins TRBV6-2 or TRBV6-3 to TRBJ2-3; tentatively, D is TRBD1 or TRBD2 (6 bases each). From germline, CDR1 is MNHEY and CDR2 SVGEGT. V lost 4 bases to trimming and J lost 4 bases, with 12 bases between them. There are 14 residues in the CDR3. CDR3 sequence: CASSSTGRSDTQYF. For the CDR3, the DNA is TGTGCCAGCAGTTCAACAGGGAGGTCAGATACGCAGTATTTT.

The sample holds many counts of this clonotype. The rearrangement links TRBV13 to TRBJ2-1; possible D gene TRBD2, 6 bases. Trimming pared 5 bases from V and 0 bases from J, leaving 17 bases between. Germline CDR1 reads PRHDT; CDR2 reads FYEKMQ (reference sequence). The CDR3 is 17 residues long. CDR3 residues: CASSTASSGPSYNEQFF. CDR3 coding DNA: TGTGCCAGCAGCACCGCATCCAGCGGGCCCTCCTACAATGAGCAGTTCTTC.

This clonotype was seen repeatedly, ten times or more. J is TRBJ2-7 and V is TRBV20-1; 7 positions agree with TRBD2. From germline, CDR1 is DFQATT and CDR2 SNEGSKA (reference sequence). The CDR3 sequence is 15 residues long. J lost 5 bases, V lost 3 bases, and 13 bases had no gene match. For the CDR3, the DNA is TGCAGTGCTAGTAGGGGCGGGAGTATCAGCGACGAGCAGTACTTC. Its protein product is CSASRGGSISDEQYF.

This clonotype was observed a handful of times. The chain couples TRBV5-1 to TRBJ2-3; D might be TRBD1 (7 bases). This CDR3 is 16 amino acids long. Trimming removed 4 bases at V and 2 bases at J, with 17 bases between. CDR1 is SGHRS, CDR2 YFSETQ, per germline. Here the CDR3 reads CASSQSDRRVTDTQYF. In DNA, the CDR3 is TGCGCCAGCAGCCAATCGGACAGGAGGGTCACAGATACGCAGTATTTT.

The J gene is TRBJ1-2, the V gene TRBV7-2; D uncertain. The germline gives CDR1 SGHTA, CDR2 FQGNSA. The V end lost 6 bases, the J end lost 6 bases, and 14 bases lay between the germline ends. This CDR3 is built from 13 residues. The CDR3 region has the DNA TGTGCCAGCAGTTCGGTGGGTCGGGATGGCTACACCTTC. Translated: CASSSVGRDGYTF.

Turning to this clonotype: One base separates it from a far larger clone, so it is likely a read error. V gene TRBV10-3 combines with J gene TRBJ2-7; the D gene could be TRBD1 or TRBD2 (5 bases each). Germline V gives CDR1 ENHRY, CDR2 SYGVKD. Trimming took 10 bases from V and 2 from J, leaving 18 bases between them. The CDR3 runs to 14 residues. Here the CDR3 DNA reads TGTGCCAGCAGAACGTTAAAGGGACCCTACGAGCAGTACTTC. Translating it yields CASRTLKGPYEQYF.

The gene calls are TRBV25-1 and TRBJ2-1; 12 bases agree with TRBD1. The CDR3 runs to 19 residues. From germline, CDR1 is MGHDK and CDR2 SYGVNS. With V trimmed by 3 bases and J by 6 bases, 15 bases remained unmatched. CDR3 DNA: TGTGCCAGCAGTGATTCTTGGGACAGGGGGCGCGAGGCACGCAATGAGCAGTTCTTC. Residues: CASSDSWDRGREARNEQFF.

The chain has TRBV30 and TRBJ2-2; D gene uncertain. V was cut by 0 bases and J by 7 bases, with 15 bases left in between. The germline V gene encodes CDR1 GTSNPN and CDR2 SVGIG (reference sequence). The CDR3 runs 15 residues. For the CDR3, the DNA is TGTGCCTGGAGTGTACTCGGGCCTGGGGTCGGGGAGCTGTTTTTT. Protein product: CAWSVLGPGVGELFF. The full variable domain, its missing parts supplied by reference TRBV30 and TRBJ2-2, is SQTIHQWPATLVQPVGSPLSLECTVEGTSNPNLYWYRQAAGRGLQLLFYSVGIGQISSEVPQNLSASRPQDRQFILSSKKLLLSDSGFYLCAWSVLGPGVGELFFGEGSRLTVL.

The sample holds many counts of this clonotype. V is TRBV12-3 or TRBV12-4 and J is TRBJ2-5; the D gene is possibly TRBD1 (6 bases). V lost 7 bases and J lost 4, with 10 bases in between. The CDR3 has 12 residues. The CDR3, as DNA: TGTGCCAGCACCATGGGGGCAGAGACCCAGTACTTC. Amino acid sequence: CASTMGAETQYF.

This clonotype was counted at least ten times. The chain has TRBV28 and TRBJ2-3, with D perhaps TRBD2 (5 bases). Trimming stripped 6 bases from V and 2 bases from J, with 21 bases between. Germline V gene sequence: CDR1 MDHEN, CDR2 SYDVKM. This CDR3 region has 17 residues. Here the CDR3 DNA reads TGTGCCAGCAGCCCCCTCGAGGAAGCGGACCCCACAGATACGCAGTATTTT. Translating it yields CASSPLEEADPTDTQYF. The whole variable domain, filled in from reference TRBV28 and TRBJ2-3, reads DVKVTQSSRYLVKRTGEKVFLECVQDMDHENMFWYRQDPGLGLRLIYFSYDVKMKEKGDIPEGYSVSREKKERFSLILESASTNQTSMYLCASSPLEEADPTDTQYFGPGTRLTVL.

This clonotype was detected many times. The chain uses TRBV20-1 and TRBJ2-5; 14 positions agree with TRBD2. The CDR3 runs to 18 residues. V was clipped by 1 base and J by 5 bases; unmatched bases: 12. Germline V gives CDR1 DFQATT, CDR2 SNEGSKA (reference sequence). In DNA form, the CDR3 reads TGCAGTGCTAGAGCACCCCCGACTAGCGGGAGGGCCTTGGAGACCCAGTACTTC. This translates into CSARAPPTSGRALETQYF.

This clonotype was picked up a small number of times. The germline gene is not matched at one end of the junction; a read error may be the cause. This chain uses TRBV10-1 with TRBJ2-1; 13 bases line up with TRBD2. Germline-derived CDR1 and CDR2 are WNHNN and SYGVQD (reference sequence). This CDR3 has 15 residues. The CDR3 nucleotides are TGTGCCATCAGTCCCCCGGGACTAGCGGGGAATGAGCAGTTCTTC. Encoded protein: CAISPPGLAGNEQFF.

This clonotype was seen only a few times. V usage is TRBV10-2 and J usage is TRBJ2-1, with TRBD2 matching 8 bases. The trim removed 5 bases at V and 7 bases at J, leaving 7 bases unmatched. CDR1 and CDR2 (germline): WSHSY, SAAADI. The CDR3 is made up of 14 amino acids. CDR3 bases: TGCGCCAGCAGTCGGCTACTAGCGGAAAATGAGCAGTTCTTC. This encodes CASSRLLAENEQFF.

This clonotype was counted many times. The V and J genes are TRBV2 and TRBJ1-5, with 7 bases fitting TRBD1. The CDR3 covers 13 residues. Germline CDR1 reads SNHLY; CDR2 reads FYNNEI. V gave up 8 bases and J gave up 7 bases; unmatched junction bases: 8. The CDR3 DNA sequence: TGTGCCAGCGGTATGGGGACAGAACAGCCCCAGCATTTT. Translating gives CASGMGTEQPQHF.

Note on this clonotype: Since a far larger clone is one base different, this is likely a read error. The gene calls are TRBV11-1 and TRBJ2-7; D may be TRBD1 (6 bases). The CDR3 covers 14 residues. With 3 bases removed from V and 5 bases from J, the gap between germline ends came to 14 bases. Germline values: CDR1 SGHAT, CDR2 FQDESV (reference sequence). The CDR3 region is CASSFPGQFHEQYF. The CDR3 DNA sequence: TGTGCCAGCAGCTTTCCAGGACAGTTTCACGAGCAGTACTTC.

This clonotype showed up many times. The V call is TRBV12-3 or TRBV12-4, the J call TRBJ1-5; the D gene is possibly TRBD1 (5 bases). This CDR3 has 15 residues. Trimming removed 0 bases at V and 6 bases at J, with 12 bases between. The CDR3 sequence is CASSLAGGLLQPQHF. The CDR3 bases are TGTGCCAGCAGTTTAGCGGGGGGTCTTCTTCAGCCCCAGCATTTT.

This chain links TRBV28 with TRBJ2-1; 10 bases map to TRBD2. Germline V gene data show CDR1 as MDHEN and CDR2 as SYDVKM. The V gene end was trimmed by 1 base and the J gene end by 5 bases; junction bases not matched to a gene: 11. The CDR3 loop spans 18 amino acids. In DNA, the CDR3 is TGTGCCAGCAGTTTATTGGGGACTAGCGCTGAACATAACAATGAGCAGTTCTTC. It specifies CASSLLGTSAEHNNEQFF.

At least ten counts were recorded for this clonotype. The junction does not match germline at one end; this may be a read error. The chain combines TRBV27 with TRBJ2-1; D remains unclear. This CDR3 is built from 14 residues. The germline CDR1 and CDR2 sequences are MNHEY and SMNVEV (reference sequence). This CDR3 reads CGSRPPGYLNEQFF. Here the CDR3 DNA reads TGTGGCAGCCGGCCCCCCGGTTATTTGAATGAGCAGTTCTTC.

In its sample, this clonotype was seen once. The chain is built from TRBV28 and TRBJ1-4; 9 nucleotides agree with TRBD1. The length of the CDR3 is 12 residues. Germline CDR1 and CDR2: MDHEN and SYDVKM. Losses at the gene ends were 8 bases for V and 6 bases for J; bases not matched to a gene: 1. CDR3: CASGTGYEKLFF. The CDR3 region has the DNA TGTGCCAGCGGGACAGGGTATGAAAAACTGTTTTTT.

The rearrangement links TRBV2 to TRBJ2-3, with D perhaps TRBD2 (5 bases). CDR1 is SNHLY and CDR2 is FYNNEI in the germline V gene. This CDR3 is 14 amino acids long. V lost 5 bases and J lost 3, with 12 bases in between. CDR3 residues: CASSPGWETDTQYF. The CDR3 nucleotides read TGTGCCAGCAGTCCCGGGTGGGAGACAGATACGCAGTATTTT.

This clonotype was picked up many times. This chain links TRBV3-1 with TRBJ2-1; 8 bases are shared with TRBD2. The CDR3 is 17 residues long. V shed 4 bases and J 0 bases; nucleotides not matched to a gene: 8. CDR1 is LGHDT, CDR2 YNNKEL, per germline (reference sequence). In DNA form, the CDR3 reads TGTGCCAGCAGCCCCTTACTAGCGGTGAGCTCCTACAATGAGCAGTTCTTC. This gives the protein CASSPLLAVSSYNEQFF.